These T cell receptor beta chains were read from a single sample in a study of neurological immune-mediated disorders. TCRdb recomputed calls from the 5' RACE reads with MiXCR, one row per CDR3 protein. The sample shows more than 75,000 distinct CDR3 sequences, roughly 4.7% of them seen only once. Material: PBMCs. These receptors all come from a woman aged 30 to 39 with multiple sclerosis. Both conserved end residues are part of each CDR3. Fields, in order: D gene, V gene, clone size, J gene, CDR3 protein. D genes are given only for firm matches. Not all rows give a size; the values are once, few, many and, for expanded clones, a class.

d_gene: TRBD1; v_gene: TRBV5-1; abundance: many; j_gene: TRBJ2-1; CDR3aa: CASSQGQGVIEQFF
d_gene: TRBD2; v_gene: TRBV12-3/TRBV12-4; abundance: many; j_gene: TRBJ2-7; CDR3aa: CASSFIAGVVYEQYF
d_gene: TRBD1; v_gene: TRBV5-1; abundance: few; j_gene: TRBJ2-5; CDR3aa: CASSPGPDRAWVRGETQYF
d_gene: .; v_gene: TRBV5-1; abundance: many; j_gene: TRBJ2-3; CDR3aa: CASSLAWGSDTQYF
d_gene: .; v_gene: TRBV20-1; abundance: many; j_gene: TRBJ2-1; CDR3aa: CSARDPGGLVREQFF
d_gene: .; v_gene: TRBV20-1; abundance: many; j_gene: TRBJ1-2; CDR3aa: CSAERLTYGYTF
d_gene: .; v_gene: TRBV20-1; abundance: few; j_gene: TRBJ1-1; CDR3aa: CSAYPGPTEAFF
d_gene: TRBD1; v_gene: TRBV20-1; abundance: many; j_gene: TRBJ2-7; CDR3aa: CSARDLGQGAYEQYF
d_gene: .; v_gene: TRBV20-1; abundance: many; j_gene: TRBJ2-7; CDR3aa: CSAQVVSTGEQYF
d_gene: TRBD1; v_gene: TRBV15; abundance: many; j_gene: TRBJ2-3; CDR3aa: CATRTGGTDTQYF
d_gene: TRBD2; v_gene: TRBV10-3; abundance: many; j_gene: TRBJ2-5; CDR3aa: CAIGAGLDPETQYF
d_gene: TRBD2; v_gene: TRBV20-1; abundance: many; j_gene: TRBJ2-5; CDR3aa: CSASRTGGPKKTQYF
d_gene: .; v_gene: TRBV20-1; abundance: many; j_gene: TRBJ1-2; CDR3aa: CSARPLERDYGYTF
d_gene: .; v_gene: TRBV18; abundance: few; j_gene: TRBJ2-1; CDR3aa: CASSGTGLSYNEQFF
d_gene: .; v_gene: TRBV11-1; abundance: many; j_gene: TRBJ2-5; CDR3aa: CASSFYGGTHQETQYF
d_gene: TRBD2; v_gene: TRBV4-2; abundance: few; j_gene: TRBJ2-2; CDR3aa: CASSQDSTSGGAGELFF
d_gene: .; v_gene: TRBV5-1; abundance: many; j_gene: TRBJ2-7; CDR3aa: CASSLRDGQSEQYF
d_gene: TRBD1; v_gene: TRBV20-1; abundance: many; j_gene: TRBJ2-1; CDR3aa: CSALMDRAANEQFF
d_gene: .; v_gene: TRBV6-6; abundance: many; j_gene: TRBJ2-3; CDR3aa: CASSLFVGTQYF
d_gene: TRBD1; v_gene: TRBV12-3/TRBV12-4; abundance: many; j_gene: TRBJ1-1; CDR3aa: CASSSPRTGPYTEAFF
d_gene: TRBD1; v_gene: TRBV20-1; abundance: many; j_gene: TRBJ1-5; CDR3aa: CSARTGGNQPQHF
d_gene: .; v_gene: TRBV20-1; abundance: .; j_gene: TRBJ1-4; CDR3aa: CSARDGGAWTNEKLFF
d_gene: TRBD2; v_gene: TRBV12-3/TRBV12-4; abundance: many; j_gene: TRBJ2-1; CDR3aa: CASSFSSGGSNEQFF
d_gene: .; v_gene: TRBV6-5; abundance: .; j_gene: TRBJ2-1; CDR3aa: CASSSNNNEQFF